One sample yielded the 21 T cell receptor beta chains listed below, sequenced in a study of T cell responses to AZD1222 COVID-19 vaccine. The method was immunoSEQ multiplex PCR; TCRdb's version includes in-frame clones alone and lacks a portion of them. The sample shows about 150,000 clones, 80% to 95% of them seen only once. The sequenced sample was peripheral blood, obtained on day 0 of AZD1222 vaccination. The source is an adult in good health.

The gene calls are TRBV4-3 and TRBJ1-1; TRBD1 is a possible D gene (5 bases). The CDR3 totals 14 residues. The V and J ends lost 4 bases and 4 bases respectively, with 13 bases between them. Per germline, CDR1 LGHNA and CDR2 YSLEER. The CDR3 DNA reads TGCGCCAGCAGCCCGGCAGGGCCGTTCACTGAAGCTTTCTTT. Its translation: CASSPAGPFTEAFF.

The chain combines TRBV9 with TRBJ2-1, with 8 bases that match TRBD1. This CDR3 has 16 residues. V was clipped by 0 bases and J by 4 bases; unmatched bases: 6. The germline V gene encodes CDR1 SGDLS and CDR2 YYNGEE. The CDR3 loop is CASSVGDRLDYNEQFF. For the CDR3, the DNA is TGTGCCAGCAGCGTAGGGGACAGGTTAGATTACAATGAGCAGTTCTTC.

The V and J genes are TRBV12-3 or TRBV12-4 and TRBJ1-1; D ambiguous. This CDR3 spans 13 amino acids. V shed 3 bases and J shed 1 base, with 6 bases lying between them. Here the CDR3 reads CASSFRKNTEAFF. The CDR3 nucleotides read TGTGCCAGCAGTTTTAGAAAGAACACTGAAGCTTTCTTT.

CDR3 in amino acids: CASSSRTGGNSPLHF. CDR3 DNA: TGTGCCAGCAGTAGTCGAACAGGGGGGAATTCACCCCTCCACTTT. The gene calls are TRBV6-6 and TRBJ1-6, with 8 bases fitting TRBD1. The germline V gene encodes CDR1 MNHNY and CDR2 SVGAGI (reference sequence). The CDR3 is 15 residues long. Trimming cost V 5 bases and J 7 bases; bases outside gene matches: 7.

The chain carries TRBV7-3 and TRBJ1-1; 7 positions agree with TRBD1. With V trimmed by 0 bases and J by 6 bases, 10 bases remained unmatched. The germline CDR1 and CDR2 sequences are SGHTA and FQGTGA. The CDR3 has 16 residues. Written as DNA, the CDR3 is TGTGCCAGCAGCTTAACAGGGGGCCGCCACGGGGCTGAAGCTTTCTTT. Amino acid sequence: CASSLTGGRHGAEAFF.

In this sample, this clone turned up once. The chain combines TRBV6-5 with TRBJ2-1; 11 nucleotides match TRBD2. The CDR3 contains 13 residues. J lost 10 bases, V lost 10 bases, and 9 bases had no gene match. Per the germline V gene, CDR1 is MNHEY and CDR2 is SVGAGI. CDR3 nucleotides: TGTGCCACCTTAGCGGGGGGGCCGGCCGAGCAGTTCTTC. Translation: CATLAGGPAEQFF.

V gene TRBV30 combines with J gene TRBJ2-7, with 15 nucleotides matching TRBD2. The germline V gene has CDR1 GTSNPN and CDR2 SVGIG (reference sequence). The trim removed 5 bases at V and 4 bases at J, leaving 3 bases unmatched. The CDR3 extends over 14 amino acids. The CDR3: CAWRTSGGAYEQYF. CDR3 nucleotides: TGTGCCTGGCGGACTAGCGGGGGGGCTTACGAGCAGTACTTC. Combining the CDR3 with reference TRBV30 and TRBJ2-7 gives the whole variable domain SQTIHQWPATLVQPVGSPLSLECTVEGTSNPNLYWYRQAAGRGLQLLFYSVGIGQISSEVPQNLSASRPQDRQFILSSKKLLLSDSGFYLCAWRTSGGAYEQYFGPGTRLTVT.

The rearrangement uses TRBV7-9 and TRBJ2-7, with 9 bases lining up with TRBD1. The CDR3 sequence is 15 residues long. From germline, CDR1 is SEHNR and CDR2 FQNEAQ (reference sequence). With 3 bases clipped from V and 5 bases from J, the junction kept 8 bases outside the gene matches. The CDR3 spells CASSFTGTGIDEQYF. CDR3 in DNA: TGTGCCAGCAGCTTTACCGGGACAGGGATCGACGAGCAGTACTTC.

The chain carries TRBV5-5 and TRBJ1-5, with D uncertain. The CDR3 covers 16 residues. Trimming shortened V by 3 bases and J by 0 bases, and 13 bases separated the two germline ends. Germline lookup yields CDR1 SGHKS and CDR2 YYEKEE (reference sequence). This CDR3 reads CASSSLESYSNQPQHF. The CDR3 DNA is TGTGCCAGCAGCTCCCTGGAGAGTTATAGCAATCAGCCCCAGCATTTT.

The chain links TRBV30 to TRBJ1-6, with no clear D. The CDR3 contains 14 residues. Trimming left V 2 bases short and J 6 bases short, with 11 bases between. Germline CDR1 reads GTSNPN; CDR2 reads SVGIG (reference sequence). CDR3 region: CAWSIGAVNSPLHF. For the CDR3, the DNA is TGTGCCTGGAGTATCGGAGCGGTTAATTCACCCCTCCACTTT.

The chain has TRBV3-1 (or the pseudogene TRBV3-2) and TRBJ1-1, with a tentative D call TRBD1 (6 bases). Trimming removed 1 base at V and 4 bases at J, with 10 bases between. This CDR3 comprises 14 residues. Germline loops: CDR1 LGHDT, CDR2 YNNKEL (reference sequence). The CDR3 sequence is CASSQGRQVTEAFF. CDR3 nucleotide sequence: TGTGCCAGCAGCCAAGGTAGACAGGTCACTGAAGCTTTCTTT.

This chain links TRBV19 with TRBJ2-2; TRBD2 matches 8 bases. The V and J ends lost 8 bases and 6 bases, in that order; junction bases with no gene match: 5. Germline CDR1 LNHDA, CDR2 SQIVND (reference sequence). CDR3 length: 13 amino acids. This CDR3 is CASVYSGAGELFF. In DNA, the CDR3 is TGTGCCAGTGTGTATAGCGGGGCCGGGGAGCTGTTTTTT.

V is TRBV27 and J is TRBJ2-1; a possible D gene is TRBD2 (5 bases). Germline assignment: CDR1 MNHEY and CDR2 SMNVEV (reference sequence). There are 16 residues in the CDR3. Between the trimmed V and J ends, which lost 5 bases and 1 base, there was a span of 15 bases. CDR3 amino acids: CASSPWIRTSYNEQFF. In nucleotides, the CDR3 is TGTGCCAGCAGTCCTTGGATTAGGACTTCCTACAATGAGCAGTTCTTC.

J is TRBJ2-7 and V is TRBV3-1 (or the pseudogene TRBV3-2); D remains ambiguous. Germline CDR1 reads LGHDT; CDR2 reads YNNKEL (reference sequence). V shed 4 bases and J shed 3 bases, with 7 bases lying between them. This CDR3 spans 12 amino acids. The chain's CDR3 is CASSLGGYEQYF. The CDR3 coding sequence is TGTGCCAGCAGCCTCGGCGGCTACGAGCAGTACTTC.

The J gene is TRBJ2-1, the V gene TRBV11-2; 7 bases are shared with TRBD1. This CDR3 contains 15 residues. Germline V gene lookup returns CDR1 SGHAT and CDR2 FQNNGV. The junction had 12 bases not matched to a gene; V was cut back by 0 bases and J by 13 bases. The CDR3 sequence is CASSLDGTVTGEQFF. Written as DNA, the CDR3 is TGTGCCAGCAGCTTAGACGGGACAGTAACAGGGGAACAGTTCTTC.

The J gene is TRBJ1-2, the V gene TRBV19; the D gene is possibly TRBD1 (5 bases). This CDR3 has 13 residues. Germline V gene lookup returns CDR1 LNHDA and CDR2 SQIVND (reference sequence). Deletions cut 8 bases from V and 6 bases from J, with 16 bases between. CDR3 nucleotides: TGTGCCAGTTTCGTCGAGGGGAGCCATGGCTACACCTTC. It yields the protein CASFVEGSHGYTF.

In the case of this clone: This sample includes further DNA sequences coding for the same CDR3. The genes are TRBV27 and TRBJ1-1; D gene uncertain. Germline CDR1 reads MNHEY; CDR2 reads SMNVEV (reference sequence). V gave up 2 bases and J gave up 2 bases, with 9 bases separating them. This CDR3 comprises 14 residues. The CDR3 here is CASSLLGENTEAFF. CDR3 nucleotide sequence: TGTGCCAGCAGTTTACTGGGCGAAAACACTGAAGCTTTCTTT.

The chain carries TRBV5-4 and TRBJ2-2; D is ambiguous. The CDR3 consists of 14 residues. The V and J ends lost 1 base and 5 bases respectively, with 9 bases between them. Germline CDR1 SGHNT, CDR2 YYREEE (reference sequence). The CDR3 is CASSLSDWTGELFF. The CDR3 DNA is TGTGCCAGCAGCTTGAGCGATTGGACCGGGGAGCTGTTTTTT. The full variable domain, in which reference TRBV5-4 and TRBJ2-2 provide the parts outside the CDR3, is ETGVTQSPTHLIKTRGQQVTLRCSSQSGHNTVSWYQQALGQGPQFIFQYYREEENGRGNFPPRFSGLQFPNYSSELNVNALELDDSALYLCASSLSDWTGELFFGEGSRLTVL.

The chain links TRBV4-2 to TRBJ2-1, with TRBD1 identical over 10 bases. The J segment lost 3 bases and the V segment lost 6 bases, leaving 5 bases of the junction unmatched. Germline loops: CDR1 LGHNA, CDR2 YNFKEQ. The CDR3 runs to 15 residues. In DNA, the CDR3 is TGTGCCAGCAGGCCGGGGACAGGGGACTACAATGAGCAGTTCTTC. It is translated as CASRPGTGDYNEQFF.

The gene calls are TRBV6-5 and TRBJ2-1, with unresolved D. V lost 0 bases and J 9 bases, leaving 18 bases between the germline ends. CDR1 is MNHEY and CDR2 is SVGAGI in the germline V gene. There are 16 residues in the CDR3. The CDR3 reads CASSYSFDSSILEQFF. CDR3 bases: TGTGCCAGCAGTTACTCGTTTGATTCTTCTATACTTGAGCAGTTCTTC.

The table lists this clone with a count of one. The chain carries TRBV2 and TRBJ2-3; D is perhaps TRBD2 (5 bases). This CDR3 is 14 amino acids long. Trimming removed 1 base from V and 6 bases from J, with 11 bases in between. CDR1 and CDR2 from the germline V gene are SNHLY and FYNNEI. CDR3 DNA: TGTGCCAGCAGTGAAGGGAGGACCATGGATACGCAGTATTTT. Its translation is CASSEGRTMDTQYF.